These 15 T cell receptor beta chains came from one sample sequenced in a study of blood T cells in healthy people across ages (dated by TCRdb to between 2014 and 2017). The method was 5' RACE. These reads were obtained on an Illumina HiSeq 2500. A second PCR of about 6 to 12 cycles was run with a J-beta primer mix and a sample-barcoded 5' primer. TCRdb ran its own pipeline on the public reads, namely fastp trimming at Q25 and MiXCR clone calling, and kept in-frame beta chains. Rows merge per CDR3 protein into single entries with the most common DNA and genes. The sample table contains 1.5 million to 2 million distinct CDR3 sequences; only one count was recorded for just under 50% of them. The top ten constitute over 2% of the sample. Sequencing used blood. These receptors originate from a woman aged 35 to 49 in good health.

The genes are TRBV28 and TRBJ2-7; D might be TRBD1 (5 bases). V was pared by 5 bases and J by 6 bases, with 17 bases between. The CDR3 has 14 residues. Germline V gives CDR1 MDHEN, CDR2 SYDVKM. CDR3 amino acids: CASSPPRDPGEQYF. Written as DNA, the CDR3 is TGTGCCAGCAGTCCGCCCAGGGATCCTGGCGAGCAGTACTTC.

J is TRBJ2-2 and V is TRBV20-1; 9 bases fit TRBD1. The junction had 4 bases not matched to a gene; V was cut back by 1 base and J by 4 bases. The CDR3 contains 15 residues. The germline CDR1 and CDR2 sequences are DFQATT and SNEGSKA (reference sequence). CDR3 DNA: TGCAGTGCTAGAGGTGACAGGGGGGTCACCGGGGAGCTGTTTTTT. Translating it yields CSARGDRGVTGELFF.

The chain links TRBV6-2 or TRBV6-3 to TRBJ1-1; D not resolved. The CDR3 is made up of 11 amino acids. Trimming removed 8 bases at V and 7 bases at J, with 11 bases between. Per germline, CDR1 MNHEY and CDR2 SVGEGT. The CDR3 bases are TGTGCCAGCCGTACGTCCCGTGAAGCTTTCTTT. It translates to CASRTSREAFF.

This chain links TRBV7-9 with TRBJ2-3, with 7 bases lining up with TRBD2. This CDR3 region has 13 residues. V shed 5 bases and J 5 bases; nucleotides not matched to a gene: 4. Germline lookup yields CDR1 SEHNR and CDR2 FQNEAQ (reference sequence). The CDR3 coding sequence is TGTGCCAGCAGCCCGGGACTACTAGATACGCAGTATTTT. Protein product: CASSPGLLDTQYF. Full variable domain (outside the CDR3, taken from reference TRBV7-9 and TRBJ2-3): DTGVSQNPRHKITKRGQNVTFRCDPISEHNRLYWYRQTLGQGPEFLTYFQNEAQLEKSRLLSDRFSAERPKGSFSTLEIQRTEQGDSAMYLCASSPGLLDTQYFGPGTRLTVL.

V usage is TRBV20-1 and J usage is TRBJ2-4; tentative D call: TRBD1 (5 bases). V shed 5 bases and J shed 5 bases, with 19 bases lying between them. In germline, CDR1 is DFQATT, CDR2 SNEGSKA (reference sequence). The CDR3 runs 15 residues. The CDR3 is CSAPAPLKTENIQYF. CDR3 in DNA: TGCAGTGCTCCGGCCCCCCTCAAGACAGAAAACATTCAGTACTTC.

The chain joins TRBV7-2 to TRBJ2-1; 9 positions match TRBD2. The CDR3 runs 16 residues. Germline V gene data show CDR1 as SGHTA and CDR2 as FQGNSA. Trimming cost V 1 base and J 12 bases; bases outside gene matches: 13. Here the CDR3 reads CASSLGGSGGLEGQFF. CDR3 in DNA: TGTGCCAGCAGCTTAGGGGGTAGCGGGGGCCTCGAGGGGCAGTTCTTC.

Concerning this clonotype: Mismatch with germline at one junction end may stem from a read error. The chain uses TRBV7-3 and TRBJ2-4; no clear D. The CDR3 spans 18 residues. Germline V lookup: CDR1 SGHTA, CDR2 FQGTGA. The CDR3 DNA reads as TGTGCCAGCAGCCTAACACCGGACGGCTTAGGGGCCAAAAACATTCAGTACTTC. It is translated as CASSLTPDGLGAKNIQYF.

This clonotype turned up a few times. The J gene is TRBJ2-1, the V gene TRBV29-1; tentatively, D is TRBD2 (7 bases). Trimming took off 3 bases at V and 3 bases at J, with 12 bases between the two ends. The length of the CDR3 is 14 residues. CDR1 and CDR2 from the germline V gene are SQVTM and ANQGSEA. CDR3: CSVERGGFYNEQFF. CDR3 sequence (DNA): TGCAGCGTTGAGAGGGGGGGGTTCTACAATGAGCAGTTCTTC.

Remarks on this clonotype: This may be a read error, as it is one base from a much larger clone. The chain couples TRBV12-3 or TRBV12-4 to TRBJ2-7; 10 positions agree with TRBD2. The CDR3 is made up of 17 amino acids. V gave up 3 bases and J gave up 3 bases; unmatched junction bases: 11. The CDR3 loop is CASSLNRCASGSYEQYF. The CDR3, as DNA: TGTGCCAGCAGTTTGAACCGCTGCGCTAGCGGGAGCTACGAGCAGTACTTC.

This rearrangement joins TRBV3-1 to TRBJ1-4; maybe TRBD1 (6 bases). The V end was cut by 4 bases, the J end by 3 bases, with 12 bases between. Germline V CDR1 and CDR2: LGHDT, YNNKEL (reference sequence). The CDR3 totals 15 residues. CDR3 residues: CASSPQGGANEKLFF. The DNA of the CDR3 is TGTGCCAGCAGCCCCCAAGGGGGGGCTAATGAAAAACTGTTTTTT.

The rearrangement links TRBV7-2 to TRBJ2-5; a possible D gene is TRBD2 (6 bases). CDR1 and CDR2 (germline): SGHTA, FQGNSA. Trimming took off 3 bases at V and 5 bases at J, with 22 bases between the two ends. The CDR3 consists of 17 residues. The CDR3 region is CASSLVGSGSVRETQYF. The CDR3 coding sequence is TGTGCCAGCAGCTTGGTTGGTAGCGGCTCGGTTCGGGAGACCCAGTACTTC.

The chain couples TRBV7-9 to TRBJ2-7; 12 positions match TRBD1. Germline CDR1 reads SEHNR; CDR2 reads FQNEAQ (reference sequence). V lost 5 bases to trimming and J lost 6 bases; unmatched junction nucleotides: 11. The CDR3 is 16 amino acids. CDR3 in amino acids: CASSGRGGQGASEQYF. CDR3 in DNA: TGTGCCAGCAGCGGGCGAGGGGGACAGGGGGCCTCCGAGCAGTACTTC.

The V call is TRBV7-2, the J call TRBJ2-1, with TRBD2 matching 8 bases. The CDR3 covers 16 residues. Looked up from germline, CDR1 is SGHTA and CDR2 is FQGNSA. The trim removed 4 bases at V and 1 base at J, leaving 6 bases unmatched. The CDR3 protein is CASSSQGGGSYNEQFF. In nucleotides, the CDR3 is TGTGCCAGCAGCTCCCAGGGCGGGGGGTCCTACAATGAGCAGTTCTTC.

The V gene is TRBV10-3, the J gene TRBJ2-3; 10 positions match TRBD2. With 4 bases clipped from V and 6 bases from J, the junction kept 10 bases outside the gene matches. Per the germline V gene, CDR1 is ENHRY and CDR2 is SYGVKD. The CDR3 loop spans 16 amino acids. The CDR3 DNA reads as TGTGCCATCAGTGGGGCCCAGCGGGGGGGATCGGATACGCAGTATTTT. Encoded protein: CAISGAQRGGSDTQYF.

This sequence joins TRBV6-1 and TRBJ2-1, with D perhaps assigned TRBD1 or TRBD2 (7 bases each). CDR1 MNHNS and CDR2 SASEGT come from the germline V gene. The CDR3 extends over 15 amino acids. The V end lost 2 bases, the J end lost 6 bases, and 14 bases lay between the germline ends. This chain's CDR3 is CASSEFGRGGNEQFF. DNA for the CDR3: TGTGCCAGCAGTGAATTCGGCAGGGGGGGCAATGAGCAGTTCTTC.